What follows describes a single T cell receptor (beta chain). What it binds is unknown. The germline CDR1 and CDR2 sequences are MGHRA and YSYEKL. This CDR3 is built from 13 residues. V lost 1 base, J lost 5 bases, and 8 bases lay in between. Patients were ruled out by autoimmune disease history or systemic immunosuppression. This entry is derived from a study of OX40 agonist ivuxolimab in advanced cancers. Whole-study context: Every 2 weeks, patients received ivuxolimab intravenously, dosed at 0.01 to 10 mg/kg. The mean age was roughly 60 years, ranging from about 20 to 90, with less than 90% of participants male. Study-level points and caveats: In the 0.1-3.0 mg/kg groups, partial responders showed among the lowest expansion.

Clones were read by immunoSEQ multiplex PCR, and TCRdb kept only the in-frame ones, dropping some. The repertoire includes approximately 90,000 clones, around 90% of them detected once, and roughly 9.4% sits in the top ten. The chain joins TRBV4-1 to TRBJ1-1; no reliable D call. The TCR was taken from an adult with an advanced solid tumor such as melanoma, head and neck, liver or kidney cancer. The sample here was CD4+ or CD8+ T cells sorted from blood, taken in a trial of the OX40 agonist ivuxolimab. CDR3: CASSQGQATEAFF. In DNA form, the CDR3 reads TGCGCCAGCAGCCAAGGCCAGGCAACTGAAGCTTTCTTT.